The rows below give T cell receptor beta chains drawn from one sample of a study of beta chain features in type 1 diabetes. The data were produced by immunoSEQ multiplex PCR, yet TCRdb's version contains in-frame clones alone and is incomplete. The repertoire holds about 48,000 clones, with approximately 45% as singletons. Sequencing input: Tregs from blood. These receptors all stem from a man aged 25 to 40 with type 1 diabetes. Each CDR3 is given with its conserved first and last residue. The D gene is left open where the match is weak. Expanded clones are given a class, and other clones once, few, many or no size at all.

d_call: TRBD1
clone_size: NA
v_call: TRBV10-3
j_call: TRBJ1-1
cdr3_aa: CAISPGQGMNTEAFF
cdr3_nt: TGTGCCATCAGCCCGGGACAGGGTATGAACACTGAAGCTTTCTTT

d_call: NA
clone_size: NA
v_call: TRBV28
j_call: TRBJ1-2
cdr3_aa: CASKVQDFNYGYTF
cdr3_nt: TGTGCCAGCAAAGTGCAAGACTTTAACTATGGCTACACCTTC

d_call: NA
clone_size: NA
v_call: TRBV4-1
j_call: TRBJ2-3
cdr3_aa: CASSQESTQRVTDTQYF
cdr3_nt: TGCGCCAGCAGCCAGGAATCGACCCAACGGGTCACAGATACGCAGTATTTT

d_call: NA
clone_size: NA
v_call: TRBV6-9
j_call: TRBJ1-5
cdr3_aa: CASPGQSLHLGNQPQHF
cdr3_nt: TGTGCCAGCCCGGGACAATCGCTGCATTTGGGCAATCAGCCCCAGCATTTT

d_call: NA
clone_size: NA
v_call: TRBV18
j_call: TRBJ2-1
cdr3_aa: CASSPMGVHNEQFF
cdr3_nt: TGTGCCAGCTCACCAATGGGAGTCCACAATGAGCAGTTCTTC

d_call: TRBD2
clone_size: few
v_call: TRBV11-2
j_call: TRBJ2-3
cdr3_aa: CASSLDPPSGIRQGTDTQYF
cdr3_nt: TGTGCCAGCAGCTTAGATCCTCCTAGCGGGATTCGGCAGGGCACAGATACGCAGTATTTT

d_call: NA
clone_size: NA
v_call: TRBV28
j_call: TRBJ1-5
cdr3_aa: CASSLLSGLGQPQHF
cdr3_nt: TGTGCCAGCAGTCTTTTATCAGGTTTAGGTCAGCCCCAGCATTTT

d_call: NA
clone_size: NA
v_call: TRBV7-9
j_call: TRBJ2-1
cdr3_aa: CASSPGYNEQFF
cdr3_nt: TGTGCCAGCAGCCCAGGCTACAATGAGCAGTTCTTC

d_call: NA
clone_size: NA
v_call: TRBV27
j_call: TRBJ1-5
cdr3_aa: CASSLHEVGQPQHF
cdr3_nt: TGTGCCAGCAGTTTGCATGAAGTGGGCCAGCCCCAGCATTTT

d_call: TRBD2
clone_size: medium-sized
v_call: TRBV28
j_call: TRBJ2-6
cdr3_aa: CASSPLGDYHSGANVLTF
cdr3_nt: TGTGCCAGCAGCCCTCTGGGGGACTACCACTCTGGGGCCAACGTCCTGACTTTC

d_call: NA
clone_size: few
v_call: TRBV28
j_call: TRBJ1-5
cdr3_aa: CASSFSTNQPQHF
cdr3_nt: TGTGCCAGCAGTTTCTCTACCAATCAGCCCCAGCATTTT

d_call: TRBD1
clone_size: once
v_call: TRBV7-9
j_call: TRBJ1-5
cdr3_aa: CASSLEGQGWATRNQPQHF
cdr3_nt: TGTGCCAGCAGCTTAGAGGGACAGGGATGGGCCACCAGGAATCAGCCCCAGCATTTT

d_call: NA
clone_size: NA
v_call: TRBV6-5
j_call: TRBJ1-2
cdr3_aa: CASSYGGAGYTF
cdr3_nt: TGTGCCAGCAGTTATGGAGGAGCTGGCTACACCTTC

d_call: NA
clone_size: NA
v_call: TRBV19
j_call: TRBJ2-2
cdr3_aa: CASSSLLRGRYTGELFF
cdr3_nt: TGTGCCAGTAGTTCTCTCCTCAGGGGCAGGTACACCGGGGAGCTGTTTTTT

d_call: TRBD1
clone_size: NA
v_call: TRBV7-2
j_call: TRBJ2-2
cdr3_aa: CASATGVTGELFF
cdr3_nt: TGTGCCAGCGCGACAGGGGTCACCGGGGAGCTGTTTTTT

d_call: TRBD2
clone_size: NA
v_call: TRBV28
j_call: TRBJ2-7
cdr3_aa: CASSLPGRGLGEQYF
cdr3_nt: TGTGCCAGCAGTTTACCCGGGAGGGGACTGGGCGAGCAGTACTTC

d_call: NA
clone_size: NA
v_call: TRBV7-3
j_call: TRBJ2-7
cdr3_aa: CADEARDRRDEQYF
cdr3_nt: TGTGCCGACGAGGCCCGAGACAGGCGCGACGAGCAGTACTTC

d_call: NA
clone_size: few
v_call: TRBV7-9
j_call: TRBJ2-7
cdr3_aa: CASSTGAYEQYF
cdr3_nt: TGTGCCAGCAGCACCGGGGCCTACGAGCAGTACTTC

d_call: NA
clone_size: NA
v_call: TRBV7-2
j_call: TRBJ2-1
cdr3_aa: CASSLGGYEGYEQFF
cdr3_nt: TGTGCCAGCAGCTTAGGCGGCTATGAGGGCTATGAGCAGTTCTTC

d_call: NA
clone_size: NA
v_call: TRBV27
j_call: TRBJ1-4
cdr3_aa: CASGWANEKLFF
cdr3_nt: TGTGCCAGCGGATGGGCGAATGAAAAACTGTTTTTT

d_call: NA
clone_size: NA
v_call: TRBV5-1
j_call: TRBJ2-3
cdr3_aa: CASSSLAPSTDTQYF
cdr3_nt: TGCGCCAGCAGCTCCCTAGCCCCGAGCACAGATACGCAGTATTTT

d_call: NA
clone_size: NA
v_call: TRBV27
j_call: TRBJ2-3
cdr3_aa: CASSSPQTGTQYF
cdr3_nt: TGTGCCAGCAGTTCGCCACAGACAGGTACGCAGTATTTT

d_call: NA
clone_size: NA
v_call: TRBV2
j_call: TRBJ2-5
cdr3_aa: CASTPKTVQETQYF
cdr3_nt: TGTGCCAGCACTCCGAAGACAGTACAAGAGACCCAGTACTTC

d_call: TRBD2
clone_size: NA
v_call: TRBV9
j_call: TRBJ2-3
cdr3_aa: CASSVEKAGEYTQYF
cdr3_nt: TGTGCCAGCAGCGTAGAGAAAGCGGGAGAATATACGCAGTATTTT

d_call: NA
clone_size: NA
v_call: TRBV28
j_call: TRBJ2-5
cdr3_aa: CASSVGGTLKETQYF
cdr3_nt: TGTGCCAGCAGTGTAGGGGGAACACTAAAAGAGACCCAGTACTTC

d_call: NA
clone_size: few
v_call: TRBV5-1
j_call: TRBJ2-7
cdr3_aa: CASSSDSLGREQYF
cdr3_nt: TGCGCCAGCAGCTCAGACTCCCTAGGTCGCGAGCAGTACTTC

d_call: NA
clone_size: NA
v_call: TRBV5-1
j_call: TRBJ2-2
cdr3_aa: CASSPGTRAIPTGELFF
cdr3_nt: TGCGCCAGCAGCCCCGGTACTAGGGCGATCCCCACCGGGGAGCTGTTTTTT

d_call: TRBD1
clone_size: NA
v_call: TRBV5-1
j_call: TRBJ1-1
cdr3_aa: CASSLVDRDTEAFF
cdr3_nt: TGCGCCAGCAGCTTGGTCGACAGGGACACTGAAGCTTTCTTT

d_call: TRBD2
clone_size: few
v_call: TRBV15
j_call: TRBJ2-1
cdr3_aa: CATSRDPPTSGPSYNEQFF
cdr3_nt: TGTGCCACCAGCAGAGATCCTCCGACTAGCGGCCCCTCCTACAATGAGCAGTTCTTC

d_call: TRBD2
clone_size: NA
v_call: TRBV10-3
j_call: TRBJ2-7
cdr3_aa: CAISDWGEGSYEQYF
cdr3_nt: TGTGCCATCAGTGATTGGGGGGAGGGCTCCTACGAGCAGTACTTC

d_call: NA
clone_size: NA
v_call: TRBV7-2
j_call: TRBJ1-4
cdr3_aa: CASSLVMTQGRSLFF
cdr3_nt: TGTGCCAGCAGCTTGGTCATGACACAGGGAAGGAGTCTGTTTTTT

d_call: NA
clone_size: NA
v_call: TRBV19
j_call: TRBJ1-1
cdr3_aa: CASSTYRAGNTEAFF
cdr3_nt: TGTGCCAGTAGTACCTACAGGGCCGGGAACACTGAAGCTTTCTTT

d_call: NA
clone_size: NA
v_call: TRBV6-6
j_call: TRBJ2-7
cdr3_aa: CASSYGGLTSYEQYF
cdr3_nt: TGTGCCAGCAGTTACGGCGGCCTCACTAGCTACGAGCAGTACTTC

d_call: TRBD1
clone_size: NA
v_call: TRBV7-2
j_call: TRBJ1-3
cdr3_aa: CASSRQGSGNTIYF
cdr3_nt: TGTGCCAGCAGCCGACAGGGGAGCGGAAACACCATATATTTT

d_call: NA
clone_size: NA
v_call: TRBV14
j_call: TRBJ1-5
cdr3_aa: CASSLSFGEGPQHF
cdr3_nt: TGTGCCAGCAGCCTTTCTTTTGGCGAGGGGCCCCAGCATTTT

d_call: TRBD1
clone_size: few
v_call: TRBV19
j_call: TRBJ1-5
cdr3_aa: CASSRTGKLGQPQHF
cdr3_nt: TGTGCCAGTTCAAGGACAGGGAAATTGGGTCAGCCCCAGCATTTT

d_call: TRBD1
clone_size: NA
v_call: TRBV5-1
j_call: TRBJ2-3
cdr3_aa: CASSSQGGRDTQYF
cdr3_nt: TGCGCCAGCAGCTCACAGGGGGGACGTGATACGCAGTATTTT

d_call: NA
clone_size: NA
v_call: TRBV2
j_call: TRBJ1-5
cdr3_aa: CASSEALGGAQQPQHF
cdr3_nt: TGTGCCAGCAGTGAAGCGCTTGGGGGGGCACAGCAGCCCCAGCATTTT

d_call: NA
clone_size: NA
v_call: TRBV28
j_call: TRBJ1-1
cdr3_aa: CASRRGGNTEAFF
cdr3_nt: TGTGCCAGCCGAAGGGGGGGCAACACTGAAGCTTTCTTT

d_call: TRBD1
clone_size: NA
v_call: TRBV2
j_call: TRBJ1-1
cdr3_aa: CASRLTGGYTEAFF
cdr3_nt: TGTGCCAGCAGACTAACAGGGGGCTATACTGAAGCTTTCTTT

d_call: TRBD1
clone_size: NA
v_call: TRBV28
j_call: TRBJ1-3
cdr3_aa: CASSPPFGQGPTIYF
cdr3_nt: TGTGCCAGCAGTCCTCCCTTCGGACAGGGACCCACCATATATTTT

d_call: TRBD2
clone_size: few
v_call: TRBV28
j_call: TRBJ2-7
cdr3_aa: CASSQAGGPYEQYF
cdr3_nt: TGTGCCAGCAGCCAAGCGGGAGGGCCTTACGAGCAGTACTTC

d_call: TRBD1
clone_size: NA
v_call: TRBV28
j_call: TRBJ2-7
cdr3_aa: CASIRQGLTYEQYF
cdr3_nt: TGTGCCAGCATTCGACAGGGGCTCACCTACGAGCAGTACTTC

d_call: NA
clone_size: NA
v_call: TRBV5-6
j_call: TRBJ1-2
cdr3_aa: CASSTWTVYGYTF
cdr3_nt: TGTGCCAGCAGCACCTGGACAGTCTATGGCTACACCTTC

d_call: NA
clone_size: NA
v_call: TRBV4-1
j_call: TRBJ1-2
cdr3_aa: CASSTREGYGYTF
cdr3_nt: TGCGCCAGCAGCACCCGGGAGGGTTATGGCTACACCTTC

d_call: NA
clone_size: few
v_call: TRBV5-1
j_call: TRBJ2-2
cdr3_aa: CASSLSDRSNTGELFF
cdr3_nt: TGCGCCAGCAGCTTGTCTGACAGATCGAACACCGGGGAGCTGTTTTTT

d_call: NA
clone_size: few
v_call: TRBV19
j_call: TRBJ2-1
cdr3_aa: CASRRAGVHNEQFF
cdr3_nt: TGTGCCAGTAGACGGGCAGGGGTCCACAATGAGCAGTTCTTC

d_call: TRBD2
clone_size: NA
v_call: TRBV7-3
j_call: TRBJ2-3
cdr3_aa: CASSLYGVGTSGTDTQYF
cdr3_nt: TGTGCCAGCAGCTTGTACGGAGTCGGGACTAGCGGCACAGATACGCAGTATTTT

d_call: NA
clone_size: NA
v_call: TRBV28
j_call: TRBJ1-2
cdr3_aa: CAGGGLNYGYTF
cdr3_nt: TGTGCCGGCGGGGGACTGAACTATGGCTACACCTTC

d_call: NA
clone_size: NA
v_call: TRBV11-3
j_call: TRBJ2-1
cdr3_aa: CASSTQAGNEQFF
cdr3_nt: TGTGCCAGCAGCACCCAAGCCGGGAATGAGCAGTTCTTC

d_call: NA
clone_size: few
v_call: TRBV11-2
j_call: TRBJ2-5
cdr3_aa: CASSTIRETQYF
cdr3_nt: TGTGCCAGCAGCACAATCAGGGAGACCCAGTACTTC

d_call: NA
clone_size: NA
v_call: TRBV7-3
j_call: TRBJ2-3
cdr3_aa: CASSRTSTDTQYF
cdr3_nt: TGTGCCAGCAGCCGTACTAGCACAGATACGCAGTATTTT

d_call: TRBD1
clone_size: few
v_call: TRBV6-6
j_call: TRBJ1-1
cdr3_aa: CASRPTGGGDEAFF
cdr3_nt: TGTGCCAGCAGACCCACAGGGGGCGGCGATGAAGCTTTCTTT